The rows below give T cell receptor beta chains drawn from one sample of a study of human T cells and chemical hapten exposure. TCRdb used MiXCR to reprocess the RACE reads, holding one entry per CDR3 protein. This table holds 140,000 or so distinct CDR3 sequences, 10% to 15% found once. The sequences come from whole blood, collected in connection with sensitization to the hapten diphenylcyclopropenone (DPC). All receptors derive from a woman aged 50 to 60 with alopecia areata. Some clones in this sample may be carry-over from other donors' samples. Both conserved end residues are part of each CDR3. Each record gives: V gene, clone size, D gene, J gene, CDR3 DNA, CDR3 protein. A D gene is named only where the DNA matches it firmly. Expanded clones are given a class, and other clones once, few, many or no size at all.

>TRBV7-3|.|TRBD2|TRBJ2-1
TGTGCCAGCAGCGGCCGATTGGAGCGGGAGTTTGAGCAGTTCTTC
CASSGRLEREFEQFF
>TRBV7-2|.|TRBD2|TRBJ2-7
TGTGCCAGCAGCCCCCGGACTAGCGGGAGGATGGGCGAGCAGTACTTC
CASSPRTSGRMGEQYF
>TRBV3-1|many|.|TRBJ1-3
TGTGCCAGCAGCCAAGCGCTTCAGGGGCCTGGAAACACCATATATTTT
CASSQALQGPGNTIYF
>TRBV4-2|many|.|TRBJ1-1
TGTGCCAGCAGCCGAGAGGCCAACACTGAAGCTTTCTTT
CASSREANTEAFF
>TRBV7-9|many|.|TRBJ1-1
TGTGCCAGCAGCTTAAACGGCAGGGGCCAGGGAGCTTTCTTT
CASSLNGRGQGAFF
>TRBV28|many|.|TRBJ1-2
TGTGCCAGCAGTTTTACGGATGGCTACACCTTC
CASSFTDGYTF
>TRBV5-1|.|.|TRBJ2-4
TGCGCCAGCAGCTTGGACCGACAGATCCAGGGGAAAAACATTCAGTACTTC
CASSLDRQIQGKNIQYF
>TRBV28|.|.|TRBJ2-7
TGTGCCAGCATCGGCAACTCCTACGAGCAGTACTTC
CASIGNSYEQYF
>TRBV6-5|many|.|TRBJ2-5
TGTGCCAGCAGTTACAGGGGGGACCTACAAGAGACCCAGTACTTC
CASSYRGDLQETQYF
>TRBV6-1|few|TRBD2|TRBJ2-3
TGTGCCAGCAGTCCAAAGGTAGCGGGAGCCCAGGGGCCAGATACGCAGTATTTT
CASSPKVAGAQGPDTQYF
>TRBV19|.|.|TRBJ1-1
TGTGCCAGTAGTTTCGGTGGGGTCGACACTGAAGCTTTCTTT
CASSFGGVDTEAFF
>TRBV7-2|.|.|TRBJ2-7
TGTGCCAGCAGCTTAGTGGGGCTCGGCGAGCAGTACTTC
CASSLVGLGEQYF
>TRBV4-2|few|.|TRBJ2-1
TGTGCCAGCAGCCAAGAGATGGGGGAGAAGCAGTTCTTC
CASSQEMGEKQFF
>TRBV25-1|few|.|TRBJ1-3
TGTGCCAGCAGTGAAGAGAGGTCTGGAAACACCATATATTTT
CASSEERSGNTIYF
>TRBV20-1|.|.|TRBJ2-3
TGCAGTGCTAGGAGCGGCTCGAGCACAGATACGCAGTATTTT
CSARSGSSTDTQYF
>TRBV29-1|.|.|TRBJ2-3
TGCAGCGTTGAGGCCCAAGGAGATACGCAGTATTTT
CSVEAQGDTQYF
>TRBV5-1|.|TRBD1|TRBJ1-4
TGCGCCAGCGGCCTTTCAGGGGGCGATGAAAAACTGTTTTTT
CASGLSGGDEKLFF
>TRBV28|many|.|TRBJ2-3
TGTGCCAGCAGTTCCACCCTCCCGGATACGCAGTATTTT
CASSSTLPDTQYF
>TRBV12-3/TRBV12-4|.|TRBD1|TRBJ1-5
TGTGCCAGCAGTCTAGGCCCCGACAGGGGAAATCAGCCCCAGCATTTT
CASSLGPDRGNQPQHF
>TRBV6-5|.|.|TRBJ2-7
TGTGCCAGCAGCCCCAGCAGGGCCTACGAGCAGTACTTC
CASSPSRAYEQYF
>TRBV11-2|many|TRBD1|TRBJ2-1
TGTGCCAGCAGCTTGGCCAGGGGGATTGTCAATGAGCAGTTCTTC
CASSLARGIVNEQFF
>TRBV18|few|.|TRBJ1-2
TGTGCCAGCTCACCACAGGGATCAGACTATGGCTACACCTTC
CASSPQGSDYGYTF
>TRBV5-1|.|TRBD1|TRBJ2-1
TGCGCCAGCAGCCGTAGGACAGGGGACGGGAATGAGCAGTTCTTC
CASSRRTGDGNEQFF
>TRBV5-1|.|TRBD2|TRBJ2-2
TGCGCCAGCAGCTTGTCGACTAGCGGGAGTCCCGGGGAGCTGTTTTTT
CASSLSTSGSPGELFF
>TRBV4-1|.|.|TRBJ2-5
TGCGCCAGCAGCCAAGATAGGATGGGGCAAGGACAAGAGACCCAGTACTTC
CASSQDRMGQGQETQYF
>TRBV5-8|few|TRBD1|TRBJ2-5
TGTGCCAGCAGGTTTCCGGGACAGGGTCAAGAGACCCAGTACTTC
CASRFPGQGQETQYF
>TRBV7-2|few|.|TRBJ1-6
TGTGCCAGCAGCTCAGGGGATAATTCACCCCTCCACTTT
CASSSGDNSPLHF
>TRBV6-2/TRBV6-3|.|.|TRBJ2-1
TGTGCCAGCAGTAAAGGACTTACGGTCTCCTACAATGAGCAGTTCTTC
CASSKGLTVSYNEQFF
>TRBV29-1|many|.|TRBJ2-3
TGCAGCGTTGAAGGGCCAGATACGCAGTATTTT
CSVEGPDTQYF
>TRBV9|.|.|TRBJ2-1
TGTGCCAACAGCGTAGCTACAGTCCTAGGGGAGCAGTTCTTC
CANSVATVLGEQFF
>TRBV5-1|.|TRBD2|TRBJ2-1
TGCGCCAGCAGCTTGGGGGCTAGCGGCCCGAATGAGCAGTTCTTC
CASSLGASGPNEQFF
>TRBV12-3/TRBV12-4|many|TRBD1|TRBJ1-6
TGTGCCAGCGGCCGGCAGGGGGCGCAGGGGAATTCACCCCTCCACTTT
CASGRQGAQGNSPLHF
>TRBV11-2|.|TRBD1|TRBJ2-7
TGTGCCAGCAGCCCCCGGACAGGGGCAACTTACGAGCAGTACTTC
CASSPRTGATYEQYF